The 30 T cell receptor beta chains below all came from one sample that was sequenced in a study of cytomegalovirus exposure and HLA in healthy donors. Here immunoSEQ multiplex PCR was the method, and the copy in TCRdb shows in-frame clones only, minus some. The sample holds 150,000 or so clones, about 94% seen once. The sequenced sample consisted of PBMCs. Receptor source: a man between 18 and 35 years old in good health and CMV-seropositive.

CDR3 nucleotide sequence: TGTGCCAGCAGCTTACTGGGACAGGGGAGCTCCTACAATGAGCAGTTCTTC. This translates into CASSLLGQGSSYNEQFF. The V and J genes are TRBV7-6 and TRBJ2-1, with 10 bases fitting TRBD1. The CDR3 length is 17 residues. Germline CDR1 is SGHVS and CDR2 is FNYEAQ. The V gene end was trimmed by 2 bases and the J gene end by 0 bases; junction bases not matched to a gene: 4.

This chain connects TRBV11-2 to TRBJ2-7, with 13 bases aligning to TRBD2. The V and J ends lost 1 base and 4 bases, in that order; junction bases with no gene match: 1. Germline CDR1 is SGHAT and CDR2 is FQNNGV. This CDR3 spans 15 amino acids. The CDR3, as DNA: TGTGCCAGCAGCTTAGTGGGACTAGCGGGGTACGAGCAGTACTTC. The encoded protein is CASSLVGLAGYEQYF.

CDR3 sequence reads: CASSPGTSAYNEQFF. The DNA for the CDR3 is TGTGCCAGCAGCCCCGGGACTAGCGCATACAATGAGCAGTTCTTC. The gene calls are TRBV27 and TRBJ2-1, with 10 bases fitting TRBD2. The CDR3 has 15 residues. Germline lookup yields CDR1 MNHEY and CDR2 SMNVEV (reference sequence). Trimming removed 6 bases from V and 4 bases from J; junction bases left unmatched: 6.

J is TRBJ2-3 and V is TRBV19, with TRBD2 matching 12 bases. V was clipped by 6 bases and J by 0 bases; unmatched bases: 10. CDR1 is LNHDA and CDR2 is SQIVND in the germline V gene (reference sequence). The length of the CDR3 is 18 residues. The CDR3 bases are TGTGCCAGTAGGGAGAGGTCGACTAGCGGGGGTAGCACAGATACGCAGTATTTT. This gives the protein CASRERSTSGGSTDTQYF.

The V and J genes are TRBV13 and TRBJ1-1; 9 nucleotides line up with TRBD1. V was pared by 10 bases and J by 10 bases, with 25 bases of the junction left unmatched. The germline V gene has CDR1 PRHDT and CDR2 FYEKMQ (reference sequence). This CDR3 is 17 amino acids long. This CDR3 is CAIKDRGVNRFQGGAFF. In DNA form, the CDR3 reads TGTGCCATTAAGGACAGGGGCGTAAATAGATTCCAAGGGGGAGCTTTCTTT.

The chain carries TRBV30 and TRBJ1-4; no reliable D call. The germline gives CDR1 GTSNPN, CDR2 SVGIG (reference sequence). V lost 2 bases and J lost 7, with 11 bases in between. The CDR3 covers 13 residues. The CDR3 DNA reads as TGTGCCTGGAGTACCGGGAATAGTGAAAAACTGTTTTTT. Residues: CAWSTGNSEKLFF.

The chain uses TRBV5-5 and TRBJ2-2, with TRBD1 identical over 10 bases. The CDR3 consists of 15 residues. Germline trimming cut 0 bases from V and 12 bases from J; bases unmatched to any gene: 8. CDR1 and CDR2 (germline): SGHKS, YYEKEE (reference sequence). CDR3 sequence reads: CASSLVGTGVRKLFF. As DNA, the CDR3 is TGTGCCAGCAGCTTGGTGGGGACAGGGGTAAGGAAGCTGTTTTTT.

This clone showed up just a few times. The CDR3 coding sequence is TGTGCCGGGGGACAGGGGGGCGATGGCTACACCTTC. As protein: CAGGQGGDGYTF. This rearrangement joins TRBV2 to TRBJ1-2; 11 positions match TRBD1. The length of the CDR3 is 12 residues. Germline-derived CDR1 and CDR2 are SNHLY and FYNNEI. The trim removed 11 bases at V and 6 bases at J, leaving 5 bases unmatched.

This clone was detected only once. The genes are TRBV28 and TRBJ2-4; possibly TRBD1 for D (5 bases). There are 15 residues in the CDR3. CDR1 and CDR2 (germline): MDHEN, SYDVKM. V was pared by 6 bases and J by 0 bases, with 12 bases between. The CDR3 loop reads CASSRQWLAKNIQYF. The CDR3 DNA reads as TGTGCCAGCAGCCGACAGTGGTTAGCCAAAAACATTCAGTACTTC.

This CDR3 reads CASSLEGGGANVLTF. CDR3 nucleotide sequence: TGCGCCAGCAGCTTGGAAGGGGGTGGGGCCAACGTCCTGACTTTC. The V call is TRBV5-1, the J call TRBJ2-6; weak D call: TRBD1 (6 bases). The V gene lost 0 bases and the J gene lost 3 bases, with 7 bases spanning the gap. The CDR3 contains 15 residues. Germline V lookup: CDR1 SGHRS, CDR2 YFSETQ.

Only one count was recorded for this clone. The J gene is TRBJ1-2, the V gene TRBV5-1; D may be TRBD1 (5 bases). Trimming left V 1 base short and J 10 bases short, with 17 bases between. The germline gives CDR1 SGHRS, CDR2 YFSETQ. CDR3 size: 14 residues. The CDR3 is CASSLSGTDKVYTF. The CDR3 DNA is TGCGCCAGCAGCTTGTCAGGGACTGACAAAGTCTACACCTTC. Combining the CDR3 with reference TRBV5-1 and TRBJ1-2 gives the whole variable domain KAGVTQTPRYLIKTRGQQVTLSCSPISGHRSVSWYQQTPGQGLQFLFEYFSETQRNKGNFPGRFSGRQFSNSRSEMNVSTLELGDSALYLCASSLSGTDKVYTFGSGTRLTVV.

The chain couples TRBV7-8 to TRBJ1-5; 7 bases match TRBD1. V gave up 3 bases and J gave up 6 bases; unmatched junction bases: 11. CDR1 is SGHVS and CDR2 is FQNEAQ in the germline V gene. The CDR3 contains 16 residues. The CDR3 region is CASSFDQGGLSQPQHF. The CDR3 DNA reads TGTGCCAGCAGCTTTGACCAGGGGGGATTAAGTCAGCCCCAGCATTTT.

The chain combines TRBV9 with TRBJ2-7, with 7 positions matching TRBD2. The CDR3 runs 12 residues. Germline V lookup: CDR1 SGDLS, CDR2 YYNGEE. Trimming cost V 4 bases and J 6 bases; bases outside gene matches: 4. The CDR3 nucleotides read TGTGCCAGCAGCCTTACGGGAGGCGAGCAGTACTTC. Translation gives CASSLTGGEQYF.

The chain has TRBV27 and TRBJ1-1; possible D gene TRBD1, 5 bases. V shed 5 bases and J shed 3 bases, with 13 bases lying between them. This CDR3 is built from 14 residues. Per the germline V gene, CDR1 is MNHEY and CDR2 is SMNVEV (reference sequence). The CDR3, as DNA: TGTGCCAGCAGTCCTCTTCGGGACTACACTGAAGCTTTCTTT. Its translation is CASSPLRDYTEAFF.

The chain links TRBV28 to TRBJ2-1; 8 bases are shared with TRBD1. After removal of 2 bases from V and 4 bases from J, the junction contained 10 bases not matched to a gene. This CDR3 is 17 amino acids long. Germline V lookup: CDR1 MDHEN, CDR2 SYDVKM. CDR3 amino acids: CASSLRPGTGYYNEQFF. DNA for the CDR3: TGTGCCAGCAGTTTACGCCCGGGGACAGGCTATTACAATGAGCAGTTCTTC.

The rearrangement links TRBV7-2 to TRBJ1-2; D uncertain. This CDR3 has 14 residues. The V end was cut by 0 bases, the J end by 4 bases, with 9 bases between. CDR1 is SGHTA and CDR2 is FQGNSA in the germline V gene. The CDR3 loop reads CASSLARVGYGYTF. The CDR3 DNA reads TGTGCCAGCAGCTTAGCCCGGGTCGGCTATGGCTACACCTTC.

The chain joins TRBV21-1 to TRBJ1-1; the table's D call, TRBD1, has no DNA check behind it. TRBV21-1 is designated a pseudogene. This CDR3 has 15 residues. The CDR3 DNA sequence: TGTGCCAGCAGCAAAGAGGACAGACTGAACACTGAAGCTTTCTTT. Its protein product is CASSKEDRLNTEAFF.

The chain employs TRBV6-5 and TRBJ1-1; D remains ambiguous. Between the trimmed V and J ends, which lost 8 bases and 0 bases, there was a span of 10 bases. This CDR3 region has 13 residues. Germline V gene sequence: CDR1 MNHEY, CDR2 SVGAGI. CDR3: CASGLQMNTEAFF. The CDR3 DNA reads TGTGCCAGCGGTCTGCAGATGAACACTGAAGCTTTCTTT.

This clone is a singleton in its sample. This sequence joins TRBV11-3 and TRBJ2-1; 9 bases map to TRBD1. Trimming at V came to 0 bases and at J to 9 bases, leaving 3 bases not matched to a gene. Germline loops: CDR1 SGHNT, CDR2 YENEEA. CDR3 length equals 14 residues. CDR3 protein: CASSLDGTGSEQFF. CDR3 DNA: TGTGCCAGCAGCTTAGATGGGACAGGGAGTGAGCAGTTCTTC. The whole variable domain, remainder taken from reference TRBV11-3 and TRBJ2-1, is EAGVVQSPRYKIIEKKQPVAFWCNPISGHNTLYWYLQNLGQGPELLIRYENEEAVDDSQLPKDRFSAERLKGVDSTLKIQPAELGDSAVYLCASSLDGTGSEQFFGPGTRLTVL.

This chain joins TRBV5-1 and TRBJ1-1; 7 nucleotides line up with TRBD1. After removal of 1 base from V and 1 base from J, the junction contained 4 bases not matched to a gene. In germline, CDR1 is SGHRS, CDR2 YFSETQ. The CDR3 extends over 15 amino acids. CDR3 nucleotide sequence: TGCGCCAGCAGCTTGTTAGGGGGCGCGAACACTGAAGCTTTCTTT. Its protein is CASSLLGGANTEAFF.

The chain employs TRBV30 and TRBJ1-1, with a possible D match to TRBD1 (6 bases). CDR3 length: 13 amino acids. CDR1 is GTSNPN and CDR2 is SVGIG in the germline V gene (reference sequence). With 2 bases removed from V and 4 bases from J, the gap between germline ends came to 11 bases. As DNA, the CDR3 is TGTGCCTGGAGTATAACAGGGTCCACTGAAGCTTTCTTT. Protein sequence: CAWSITGSTEAFF.

The chain has TRBV19 and TRBJ1-5, with D unresolved. With 6 bases removed from V and 0 bases from J, the gap between germline ends came to 12 bases. This CDR3 region has 15 residues. Germline CDR1 is LNHDA and CDR2 is SQIVND (reference sequence). The CDR3 DNA reads as TGTGCCAGTAGGGAGGGAGATTATAGCAATCAGCCCCAGCATTTT. It is translated as CASREGDYSNQPQHF.

The chain carries TRBV5-1 and TRBJ2-5; D ambiguous. V was pared by 0 bases and J by 4 bases, with 13 bases between. The CDR3 is 15 residues long. Germline CDR1 SGHRS, CDR2 YFSETQ. The CDR3 coding sequence is TGCGCCAGCAGCTTGGTGGCCAGGCCCCGAGAGACCCAGTACTTC. It codes for CASSLVARPRETQYF.

This chain joins TRBV29-1 and TRBJ1-5; 7 positions agree with TRBD1. CDR1 SQVTM and CDR2 ANQGSEA come from the germline V gene. V dropped 6 bases and J dropped 0; count of bases not matched to a gene: 5. The CDR3 runs 14 residues. CDR3 DNA sequence: TGCAGCGTCGTACAGGGGAATAGCAATCAGCCCCAGCATTTT. Encoded protein: CSVVQGNSNQPQHF. The full variable domain, rest sourced from reference TRBV29-1 and TRBJ1-5, is SAVISQKPSRDICQRGTSLTIQCQVDSQVTMMFWYRQQPGQSLTLIATANQGSEATYESGFVIDKFPISRPNLTFSTLTVSNMSPEDSSIYLCSVVQGNSNQPQHFGDGTRLSIL.

The chain employs TRBV4-2 and TRBJ2-7; TRBD2 matches 8 bases. The CDR3 covers 16 residues. Trimming at V came to 1 base and at J to 0 bases, leaving 5 bases not matched to a gene. Germline V lookup: CDR1 LGHNA, CDR2 YNFKEQ. The CDR3, as DNA: TGTGCCAGCAGCCAAGCGGGAGGGCTGAGCTCCTACGAGCAGTACTTC. This encodes CASSQAGGLSSYEQYF.

The chain carries TRBV7-2 and TRBJ2-7; TRBD2 aligns across 7 bases. J lost 6 bases, V lost 0 bases, and 14 bases had no gene match. This CDR3 region has 17 residues. Germline V gene data show CDR1 as SGHTA and CDR2 as FQGNSA. CDR3 sequence: CASSLARKASGPLEQYF. CDR3 DNA sequence: TGTGCCAGCAGCTTAGCGCGTAAGGCTAGCGGACCCCTCGAGCAGTACTTC.

Here the CDR3 DNA reads TGTGCCAGCAGCTTTGGGGGCAGGGATGGCTACACCTTC. Amino acid sequence: CASSFGGRDGYTF. The chain uses TRBV5-6 and TRBJ1-2; D is possibly TRBD1 (6 bases). The germline V gene encodes CDR1 SGHDT and CDR2 YYEEEE. The CDR3 contains 13 residues. Trimming took off 2 bases at V and 6 bases at J, with 11 bases between the two ends. Drawing the rest from reference TRBV5-6 and TRBJ1-2, the complete variable domain is DAGVTQSPTHLIKTRGQQVTLRCSPKSGHDTVSWYQQALGQGPQFIFQYYEEEERQRGNFPDRFSGHQFPNYSSELNVNALLLGDSALYLCASSFGGRDGYTFGSGTRLTVV.

This chain links TRBV10-3 with TRBJ2-2, with 9 bases that match TRBD1. The CDR3 totals 13 residues. V dropped 7 bases and J dropped 6; count of bases not matched to a gene: 3. CDR1 and CDR2 from the germline V gene are ENHRY and SYGVKD. The CDR3: CAIMDRGSGELFF. CDR3 nucleotides: TGTGCCATCATGGACAGGGGTTCCGGGGAGCTGTTTTTT.

J is TRBJ2-2 and V is TRBV5-1; no reliable D call. Trimming took 3 bases from V and 5 from J, leaving 8 bases between them. The CDR3 has 13 residues. The germline V gene encodes CDR1 SGHRS and CDR2 YFSETQ. CDR3 protein: CASSWALTGELFF. The CDR3 region has the DNA TGCGCCAGCAGCTGGGCCCTGACCGGGGAGCTGTTTTTT.

The rearrangement uses TRBV6-5 and TRBJ1-2; D call uncertain. The length of the CDR3 is 16 residues. V lost 1 base to trimming and J lost 8 bases, with 20 bases between them. Germline-derived CDR1 and CDR2 are MNHEY and SVGAGI. The CDR3 protein is CASSYLYRLTFEGYTF. As DNA, the CDR3 is TGTGCCAGCAGTTACTTATACCGACTCACCTTTGAAGGCTACACCTTC.